This entry concerns a single TCR beta chain. Antigen specificity is unknown. The data were obtained in a study of vaccination effects on CD4 cells after COVID-19. Study as a whole: Median timing of post-vaccine samples was 72 days after the second dose.

Sequencing was preceded by expansion of antigen-specific CD4+ T cells with viral peptide pools in the ViraFEST assay. Culture proceeded for 10 days, and CD4+ T cells were then isolated. Participants received two doses of either the BNT162b2 or mRNA-1273 vaccine. None of the vaccinated had previously contracted SARS-CoV-2, and their nucleocapsid antibodies tested negative. Approximately 2.1 million PBMC were placed in each well, which was supplemented with 10 IU/ml IL-2 and 10 ug/ml peptides. Each culture had half its medium swapped for IL-2 medium on days 3 and 7. Germline CDR1 is SGHAT and CDR2 is FQNNGV. V lost 1 base, J lost 4 bases, and 0 bases stayed unmatched. The CDR3 extends over 13 amino acids. Sequencing used immunoSEQ multiplex PCR; TCRdb keeps in-frame clones, though not all of them. Of 25,000 to 30,000 clones in the sample, roughly 74% were seen once.

Sequences were derived from CD4+ T cells from PBMCs cultured with HCoV-NL63 spike peptides, sampled after COVID-19 vaccination. The J gene is TRBJ2-7, the V gene TRBV11-2, with 8 bases aligning to TRBD2. The TCR was taken from a human donor who received a COVID-19 vaccine. CDR3 DNA: TGTGCCAGCAGCTTAGGCGGGGGGTACGAGCAGTACTTC. Its translation: CASSLGGGYEQYF.